This TCR beta chain derives from a study of T cell responses to AZD1222 COVID-19 vaccine (dated by TCRdb to the early 2020s). About the study as a whole: AZD1222 recipients whose second dose came at about 4 weeks and those whose second dose came at about 12 weeks were combined into one group, since spike-specific TCR depth and breadth did not differ between the two schedules. TCR sequencing covered fewer than 250 trial participants: 207 given two doses of AZD1222 and 26 given two doses of MenACWY control vaccine. Trial participants were enrolled by age into 18-55, 56-69 and 70-plus year subgroups, with around 150, 28 and 57 TCR-sequenced participants respectively. What the study reported, not specific to this receptor: Conclusions about previously exposed vaccinees are limited, since just a handful of AZD1222 recipients were seropositive for SARS-CoV-2 at baseline. The 56-69-year group was small, and its depth increase did not reach significance, likely because of low power. Epitopes outside the regions mutated in the B.1.351 and B.1.1.7 variants were reportedly recognized by nearly half of the unique spike-specific TCRs. After two AZD1222 doses, spike-specific TCR breadth and depth were significantly higher than at day 0 and than in MenACWY recipients. Participants were mostly white British, with more females than males. The authors suggested clonal diversity may have been underestimated. CD4 TCRs associated with the vaccine covered the entire spike protein, and the dominant responses were in regions 160-218 and 743-854. Because no day 14 peak-response samples were available, the repertoires could be characterized only after the peak T cell response.

Its CDR3 holds 12 amino acids, cysteine through phenylalanine. Of all the DNA, just the CDR3 is kept, 36 bases in frame from base 1. V is clipped by 2 bases and J by 5 bases, and the sequence between their germline boundaries is 7 bases long. The germline V gene (reference sequence) sets CDR1 to SEHNR and CDR2 to FQNEAQ. The time point tag for this specimen amounts to: baseline before first vaccination. Samples from vaccinated people were obtained from the UK trials COV001 and COV002, which included a single-blind randomized controlled phase 2/3 trial of AZD1222 (ChAdOx1 nCoV-19) in healthy adults. For TCRbeta chain sequencing, PBMC samples from trial participants were taken at day 0 and at day 28 after the second dose. This clone was picked up a small number of times. Its antigen target is currently unknown. It has no much larger one-base neighbor in the sample; base qualities were not kept. The CDR3 regions of human TCRbeta chains were subjected to immunosequencing. For the original study's pipeline: TCRs in the repertoires were matched against a reference library of SARS-CoV-2-specific TCRs that had been generated with the MIRA antigen-specificity platform. Breadth was defined as the fraction of unique TCRs that were SARS-CoV-2-associated, and depth was defined as the fraction of total T cells that were SARS-CoV-2-associated. Using the MIRA data, every spike-specific TCR was mapped to the spike region that the TCR reacted to and assigned to either a CD4 or a CD8 class. Log10-transformed breadth and depth values were compared by one-way ANOVA with Sidak's multiple comparisons tests. Imported from immuneACCESS, the table was reduced by TCRdb to in-frame sequences with V and J called. These copies leave out some clones; in studies compared against another copy, an unresolved V gene accounts for under half, and the cause of the remainder is not known. Clonal size and the V and J genes are those of that table, whereas D and trimming came from the DNA. This sample has 90,000 to 130,000 clones in its table, and approximately 90% of those were observed once. Clones ranked in the top ten supply about 7.8% of the sample.

Sequences were derived from peripheral blood, sampled on day 0 of AZD1222 vaccination. The sequence was collected from an adult in good health. The sequence is built from TRBV7-9 and TRBJ2-7; TRBD2 could be the D gene, as 6 bases match. At the DNA level, the sequence is TGTGCCAGCAGCTTATCGGGAGACGAGCAGTACTTC. Protein translation: CASSLSGDEQYF.